The 25 T cell receptor beta chains in this list originate from one sample, sequenced in a study of CD8 T cells in Susac syndrome. Random hexamers were used to reverse transcribe 0.5 to 1 ug of RNA. MiXCR was run by TCRdb on the immunoSEQ multiplex PCR reads, yielding one entry per CDR3 protein. The data contain some 99,000 distinct CDR3 sequences, just under 95% of them singletons. Material: CD4+ T cells from PBMCs. The source is a human donor with Susac syndrome.

V and J are TRBV6-5 and TRBJ2-7; 7 nucleotides line up with TRBD2. The V segment lost 10 bases and the J segment 7 bases; nucleotides outside the gene matches: 7. Germline CDR1 reads MNHEY; CDR2 reads SVGAGI. This CDR3 is 11 amino acids long. The CDR3 loop is CAIRGVGEQYF. The CDR3 nucleotides are TGTGCCATCCGGGGGGTTGGGGAGCAGTACTTC.

The genes are TRBV20-1 and TRBJ2-7, with 9 bases lining up with TRBD2. With V trimmed by 6 bases and J by 3 bases, 3 bases remained unmatched. From germline, CDR1 is DFQATT and CDR2 SNEGSKA (reference sequence). The CDR3 consists of 12 residues. The CDR3 loop is CSAKTSGYEQYF. The CDR3 DNA reads TGCAGTGCCAAGACTAGCGGCTACGAGCAGTACTTC.

The V and J genes are TRBV30 and TRBJ2-3; 12 bases map to TRBD2. Trimming took 4 bases from V and 0 from J; bases not matched to a gene: 5. Germline-derived CDR1 and CDR2 are GTSNPN and SVGIG (reference sequence). This CDR3 is 16 amino acids long. The CDR3 loop is CAWNLLAGGSTDTQYF. CDR3 nucleotides: TGTGCCTGGAACCTACTAGCGGGGGGTAGCACAGATACGCAGTATTTT.

The rearrangement links TRBV3-1 to TRBJ1-5, with 7 bases matching TRBD1. Germline CDR1 reads LGHDT; CDR2 reads YNNKEL (reference sequence). V shed 1 base, J shed 5 bases, and the junction held 2 bases outside the gene matches. The CDR3 consists of 14 residues. The CDR3, as DNA: TGTGCCAGCAGCCAAGGACAGGGCCATCAGCCCCAGCATTTT. It translates to CASSQGQGHQPQHF.

V and J are TRBV7-2 and TRBJ2-4, with D perhaps matching TRBD1 (5 bases). CDR3 size: 14 residues. The V gene's germline CDR1 is SGHTA and CDR2 FQGNSA. V was clipped by 2 bases and J by 2 bases, with 7 bases between them. CDR3 amino acids: CASSLQGSKNIQYF. DNA for the CDR3: TGTGCCAGCAGCTTACAGGGATCCAAAAACATTCAGTACTTC.

V is TRBV7-3 and J is TRBJ2-3, with a weak D call TRBD2 (5 bases). Trimming cost V 10 bases and J 0 bases, with 14 bases left between them. The V gene's germline CDR1 is SGHTA and CDR2 FQGTGA. This CDR3 is 14 amino acids long. The CDR3 coding sequence is TGTGCCACGAGGCCGGGGTTCAGCACAGATACGCAGTATTTT. Translating gives CATRPGFSTDTQYF. Full variable domain (outside the CDR3, taken from reference TRBV7-3 and TRBJ2-3): GAGVSQTPSNKVTEKGKYVELRCDPISGHTALYWYRQSLGQGPEFLIYFQGTGAADDSGLPNDRFFAVRPEGSVSTLKIQRTERGDSAVYLCATRPGFSTDTQYFGPGTRLTVL.

V is TRBV7-2 and J is TRBJ1-2; D uncertain. V was trimmed by 4 bases and J by 4 bases, leaving 13 bases between them. The CDR3 length is 14 residues. The germline gives CDR1 SGHTA, CDR2 FQGNSA. CDR3 protein: CASSSRTDSYGYTF. The CDR3 DNA follows: TGTGCCAGCAGCTCTCGGACGGACTCCTATGGCTACACCTTC.

V is TRBV12-3 or TRBV12-4 and J is TRBJ1-6, with TRBD1 identical over 9 bases. The CDR3 extends over 14 amino acids. The ends lost 6 bases at V and 9 bases at J; junction bases unmatched: 6. The CDR3 spells CASRKGTGPSPLHF. Written as DNA, the CDR3 is TGTGCCAGCAGGAAAGGGACAGGGCCTTCACCCCTCCACTTT.

The chain is built from TRBV30 and TRBJ2-1; D unclear. The germline CDR1 and CDR2 sequences are GTSNPN and SVGIG (reference sequence). V was clipped by 0 bases and J by 5 bases, with 8 bases between them. The CDR3 extends over 13 amino acids. CDR3 nucleotide sequence: TGTGCCTGGAGTGTCGGCAGTAACAATGAGCAGTTCTTC. It yields the protein CAWSVGSNNEQFF.

The chain couples TRBV30 to TRBJ1-5; weak D call: TRBD1 (6 bases). CDR3 length: 13 amino acids. Trimming removed 5 bases at V and 4 bases at J, with 12 bases between. CDR1 and CDR2 (germline): GTSNPN, SVGIG (reference sequence). CDR3 protein: CAWGFRGNQPQHF. The CDR3 DNA is TGTGCCTGGGGATTCAGGGGTAATCAGCCCCAGCATTTT.

V gene TRBV27 combines with J gene TRBJ2-7, with D perhaps matching TRBD1 (5 bases). In germline, CDR1 is MNHEY, CDR2 SMNVEV (reference sequence). The V end lost 8 bases, the J end lost 0 bases, and 11 bases lay between the germline ends. CDR3 length: 13 residues. CDR3 amino acids: CASGPGSSYEQYF. The DNA of the CDR3 is TGTGCCAGCGGACCAGGGTCCTCCTACGAGCAGTACTTC.

The chain joins TRBV28 to TRBJ1-4; D gene uncertain. V was pared by 5 bases and J by 11 bases, with 18 bases between. This CDR3 comprises 14 residues. In germline, CDR1 is MDHEN, CDR2 SYDVKM. The DNA of the CDR3 is TGTGCCAGCAGTCCCCCGAGACCCCCCGGGAAACTGTTTTTT. Protein sequence: CASSPPRPPGKLFF.

The V gene is TRBV20-1, the J gene TRBJ1-2, with TRBD1 matching 11 bases. The V and J ends lost 6 bases and 4 bases, in that order; junction bases with no gene match: 4. CDR3 length: 13 amino acids. CDR1 and CDR2 from the germline V gene are DFQATT and SNEGSKA (reference sequence). CDR3 protein: CSARTGGLYGYTF. CDR3 coding DNA: TGCAGTGCCCGGACAGGGGGCCTCTATGGCTACACCTTC.

This chain connects TRBV11-3 to TRBJ2-7; D remains unclear. CDR3 length: 14 amino acids. Germline CDR1 reads SGHNT; CDR2 reads YENEEA. V lost 5 bases and J 2 bases, leaving 13 bases between the germline ends. The CDR3 DNA reads as TGTGCCAGCAGCCGCGGTGTCGGAGCCTACGAGCAGTACTTC. Amino acid sequence: CASSRGVGAYEQYF.

V is TRBV4-1 and J is TRBJ2-4; possibly TRBD2 for D (5 bases). This CDR3 region has 16 residues. The germline CDR1 and CDR2 sequences are MGHRA and YSYEKL. With 3 bases removed from V and 3 bases from J, the gap between germline ends came to 15 bases. CDR3 bases: TGCGCCAGCAGCCAGCCCAGCGACACTAGCAAAAACATTCAGTACTTC. Residues: CASSQPSDTSKNIQYF.

This chain joins TRBV4-1 and TRBJ1-1, with a tentative D call TRBD1 (5 bases). The length of the CDR3 is 17 residues. CDR1 is MGHRA, CDR2 YSYEKL, per germline. Trimming removed 6 bases at V and 3 bases at J, with 23 bases between. CDR3 in amino acids: CASSFGTLTGRDTEAFF. CDR3 nucleotide sequence: TGCGCCAGCAGTTTCGGTACCCTTACAGGTAGGGACACTGAAGCTTTCTTT.

The chain employs TRBV7-9 and TRBJ2-1, with D maybe TRBD2 (6 bases). Germline V gene data show CDR1 as SEHNR and CDR2 as FQNEAQ (reference sequence). The CDR3 loop spans 15 amino acids. Deletions cut 7 bases from V and 2 bases from J, with 15 bases between. The CDR3 reads CASNSGDSPYNEQFF. The CDR3 nucleotides read TGTGCCAGCAATTCCGGGGACTCTCCCTACAATGAGCAGTTCTTC.

The rearrangement uses TRBV20-1 and TRBJ1-6; a possible D gene is TRBD1 (6 bases). Germline V lookup: CDR1 DFQATT, CDR2 SNEGSKA (reference sequence). V was trimmed by 3 bases and J by 9 bases, leaving 21 bases between them. The CDR3 covers 16 residues. CDR3: CSARPAGGQLISPLHF. As DNA, the CDR3 is TGCAGTGCTAGGCCCGCGGGTGGACAGCTCATTTCACCCCTCCACTTT.

With respect to this clonotype: Relative to the germline gene, one junction end is altered; a read error may explain this. The chain joins TRBV7-7 to TRBJ2-1; either TRBD1 or TRBD2 may supply D (5 bases each). The CDR3 is 16 amino acids. Germline V gene data show CDR1 as SSHAT and CDR2 as FNYEAQ (reference sequence). The CDR3 DNA reads TGTGCTAGCAGCCCGGGGACGGGAAGCTCCTACAATGAGCAGTTCTTC. It translates to CASSPGTGSSYNEQFF.

The genes are TRBV10-3 and TRBJ2-7; 9 bases align to TRBD1. CDR3 length: 14 residues. Germline loops: CDR1 ENHRY, CDR2 SYGVKD. V was clipped by 8 bases and J by 0 bases; unmatched bases: 5. The CDR3 loop is CAIAGQGSSYEQYF. DNA for the CDR3: TGTGCCATCGCAGGACAGGGGTCCTCCTACGAGCAGTACTTC.

The chain joins TRBV29-1 to TRBJ1-5; D unclear. CDR3 length equals 13 residues. With 0 bases removed from V and 7 bases from J, the gap between germline ends came to 10 bases. Germline V gene lookup returns CDR1 SQVTM and CDR2 ANQGSEA. CDR3 sequence: CSVEESQDQPQHF. The CDR3 coding sequence is TGCAGCGTTGAAGAGTCCCAGGACCAGCCCCAGCATTTT.

The chain has TRBV7-3 and TRBJ1-2; D is undetermined. The CDR3 is 11 amino acids. Trimming took off 4 bases at V and 8 bases at J, with 8 bases between the two ends. CDR1 is SGHTA, CDR2 FQGTGA, per germline. The CDR3 nucleotides read TGTGCCAGCAGCTCCGGAGCCGGCTACACCTTC. It specifies CASSSGAGYTF.

The V gene is TRBV6-5, the J gene TRBJ1-1; tentatively, D is TRBD1 (5 bases). This CDR3 has 13 amino acids. In germline, CDR1 is MNHEY, CDR2 SVGAGI. Trimming stripped 7 bases from V and 1 base from J, with 10 bases between. The chain's CDR3 is CASTRGENTEAFF. The CDR3 nucleotides are TGTGCCAGCACCCGGGGGGAGAACACTGAAGCTTTCTTT.

The rearrangement links TRBV20-1 to TRBJ1-6; D may be TRBD1 (5 bases). Trimming took off 3 bases at V and 6 bases at J, with 9 bases between the two ends. CDR3 size: 13 residues. Per the germline V gene, CDR1 is DFQATT and CDR2 is SNEGSKA (reference sequence). The CDR3 DNA reads as TGCAGTGCTAGGGAAGGGGCTAATTCACCCCTCCACTTT. This sequence encodes CSAREGANSPLHF.

The genes are TRBV28 and TRBJ2-5; D may be TRBD2 (5 bases). CDR1 is MDHEN, CDR2 SYDVKM, per germline. Trimming took off 2 bases at V and 9 bases at J, with 7 bases between the two ends. The CDR3 loop spans 11 amino acids. In DNA form, the CDR3 reads TGTGCCAGCAGTTTACAGGAGGCCCAGTACTTC. Translating it yields CASSLQEAQYF.